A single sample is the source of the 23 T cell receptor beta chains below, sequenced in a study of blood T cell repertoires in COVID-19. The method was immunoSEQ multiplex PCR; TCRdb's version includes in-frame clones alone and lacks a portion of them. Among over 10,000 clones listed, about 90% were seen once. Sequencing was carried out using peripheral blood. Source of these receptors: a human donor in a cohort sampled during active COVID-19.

The CDR3 DNA reads TGTGCCAGCAGCTTGGTCACGGGTATGTACGAGCAGTACTTC. Encoded protein: CASSLVTGMYEQYF. The chain carries TRBV5-6 and TRBJ2-7; D is unresolved. V shed 0 bases and J shed 4 bases, with 11 bases lying between them. The CDR3 contains 14 residues. CDR1 SGHDT and CDR2 YYEEEE come from the germline V gene. Full variable domain (remainder filled in from reference TRBV5-6 and TRBJ2-7): DAGVTQSPTHLIKTRGQQVTLRCSPKSGHDTVSWYQQALGQGPQFIFQYYEEEERQRGNFPDRFSGHQFPNYSSELNVNALLLGDSALYLCASSLVTGMYEQYFGPGTRLTVT.

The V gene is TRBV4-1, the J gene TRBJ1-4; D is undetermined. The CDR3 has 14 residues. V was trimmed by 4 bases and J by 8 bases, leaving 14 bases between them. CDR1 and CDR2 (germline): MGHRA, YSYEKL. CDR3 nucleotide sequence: TGCGCCAGCAGCCTGAGGGTGGGCGGGGAAAAACTGTTTTTT. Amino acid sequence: CASSLRVGGEKLFF.

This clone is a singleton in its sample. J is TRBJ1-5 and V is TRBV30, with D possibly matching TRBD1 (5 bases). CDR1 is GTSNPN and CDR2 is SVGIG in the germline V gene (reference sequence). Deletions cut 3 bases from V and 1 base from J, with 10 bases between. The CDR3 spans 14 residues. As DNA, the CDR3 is TGTGCCTGGAGCACAGGTAAAAGCAATCAGCCCCAGCATTTT. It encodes CAWSTGKSNQPQHF.

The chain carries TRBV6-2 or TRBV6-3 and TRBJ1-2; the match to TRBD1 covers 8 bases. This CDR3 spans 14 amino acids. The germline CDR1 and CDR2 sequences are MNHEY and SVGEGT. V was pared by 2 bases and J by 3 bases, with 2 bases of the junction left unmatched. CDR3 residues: CASSYGQGHYGYTF. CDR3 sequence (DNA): TGTGCCAGCAGTTACGGACAGGGCCACTATGGCTACACCTTC.

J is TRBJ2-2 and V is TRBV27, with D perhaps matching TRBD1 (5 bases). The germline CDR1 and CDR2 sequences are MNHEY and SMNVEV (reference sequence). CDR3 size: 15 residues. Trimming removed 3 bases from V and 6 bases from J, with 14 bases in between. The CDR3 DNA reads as TGTGCCAGCAGTTTGGAAGGGTGGGGCGCCGGGGAGCTGTTTTTT. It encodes CASSLEGWGAGELFF.

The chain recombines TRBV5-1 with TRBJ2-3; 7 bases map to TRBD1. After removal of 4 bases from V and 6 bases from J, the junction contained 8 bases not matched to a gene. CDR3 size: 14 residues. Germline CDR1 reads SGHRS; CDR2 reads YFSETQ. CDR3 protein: CASSLGQWGDTQYF. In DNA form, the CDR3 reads TGCGCCAGCAGCCTGGGACAGTGGGGCGATACGCAGTATTTT. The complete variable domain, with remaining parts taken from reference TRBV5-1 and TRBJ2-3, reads KAGVTQTPRYLIKTRGQQVTLSCSPISGHRSVSWYQQTPGQGLQFLFEYFSETQRNKGNFPGRFSGRQFSNSRSEMNVSTLELGDSALYLCASSLGQWGDTQYFGPGTRLTVL.

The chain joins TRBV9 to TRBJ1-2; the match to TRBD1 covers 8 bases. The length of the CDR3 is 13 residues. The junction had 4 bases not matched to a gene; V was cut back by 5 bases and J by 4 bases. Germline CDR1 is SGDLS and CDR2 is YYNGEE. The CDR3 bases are TGTGCCAGCAGACGGACAGGGTTCTATGGCTACACCTTC. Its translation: CASRRTGFYGYTF.

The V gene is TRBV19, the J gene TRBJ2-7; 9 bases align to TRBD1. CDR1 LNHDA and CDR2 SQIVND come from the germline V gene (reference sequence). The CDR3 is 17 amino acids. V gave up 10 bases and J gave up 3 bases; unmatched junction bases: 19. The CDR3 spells CAKTSGTGNPHSYEQYF. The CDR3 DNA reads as TGTGCCAAGACGTCCGGGACAGGGAATCCCCACAGCTACGAGCAGTACTTC.

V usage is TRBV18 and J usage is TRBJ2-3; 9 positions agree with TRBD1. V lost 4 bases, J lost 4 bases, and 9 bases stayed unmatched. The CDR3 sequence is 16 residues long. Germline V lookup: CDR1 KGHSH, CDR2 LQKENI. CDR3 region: CASSQTGGEEADTQYF. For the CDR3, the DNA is TGTGCCAGCTCACAAACAGGGGGCGAAGAGGCAGATACGCAGTATTTT. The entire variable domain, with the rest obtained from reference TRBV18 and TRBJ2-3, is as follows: NAGVMQNPRHLVRRRGQEARLRCSPMKGHSHVYWYRQLPEEGLKFMVYLQKENIIDESGMPKERFSAEFPKEGPSILRIQQVVRGDSAAYFCASSQTGGEEADTQYFGPGTRLTVL.

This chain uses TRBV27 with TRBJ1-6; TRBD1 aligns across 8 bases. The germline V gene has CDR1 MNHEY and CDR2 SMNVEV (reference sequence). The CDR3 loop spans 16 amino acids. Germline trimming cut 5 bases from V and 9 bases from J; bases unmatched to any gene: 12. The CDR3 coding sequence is TGTGCCAGCAGTAGGGAACCGGGACAGGCTCGTTCACCCCTCCACTTT. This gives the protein CASSREPGQARSPLHF.

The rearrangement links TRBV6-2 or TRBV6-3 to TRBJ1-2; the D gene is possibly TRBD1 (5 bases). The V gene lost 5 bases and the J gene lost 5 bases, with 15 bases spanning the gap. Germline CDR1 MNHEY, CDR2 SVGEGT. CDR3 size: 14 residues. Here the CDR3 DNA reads TGTGCCAGCAGTCTCCCTAAGAAGGGGTATGGCTACACCTTC. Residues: CASSLPKKGYGYTF.

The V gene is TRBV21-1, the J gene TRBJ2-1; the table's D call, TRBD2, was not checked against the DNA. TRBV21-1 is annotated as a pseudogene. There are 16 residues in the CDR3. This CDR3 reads CASSKVFRGSYNEQFF. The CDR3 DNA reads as TGTGCCAGCAGCAAAGTATTTCGGGGCTCCTACAATGAGCAGTTCTTC.

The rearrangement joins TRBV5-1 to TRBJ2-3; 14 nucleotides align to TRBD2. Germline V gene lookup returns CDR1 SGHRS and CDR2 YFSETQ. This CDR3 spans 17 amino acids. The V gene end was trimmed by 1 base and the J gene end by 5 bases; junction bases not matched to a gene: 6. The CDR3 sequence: CASSLSGLAGAGDTQYF. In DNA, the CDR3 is TGCGCCAGCAGCTTGTCGGGACTAGCGGGAGCAGGAGATACGCAGTATTTT.

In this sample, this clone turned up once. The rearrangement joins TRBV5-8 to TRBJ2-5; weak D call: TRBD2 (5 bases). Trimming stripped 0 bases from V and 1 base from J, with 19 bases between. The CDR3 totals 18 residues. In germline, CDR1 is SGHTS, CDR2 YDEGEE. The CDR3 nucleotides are TGTGCCAGCAGCTTGGTCGGAAGTGGGTTCGGGGTCCAAGAGACCCAGTACTTC. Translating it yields CASSLVGSGFGVQETQYF.

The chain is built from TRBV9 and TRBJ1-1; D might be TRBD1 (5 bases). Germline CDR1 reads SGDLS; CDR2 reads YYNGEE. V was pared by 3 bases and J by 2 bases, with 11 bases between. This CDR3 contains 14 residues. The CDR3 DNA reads TGTGCCAGCAGCGGACGGACACTAAACACTGAAGCTTTCTTT. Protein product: CASSGRTLNTEAFF.

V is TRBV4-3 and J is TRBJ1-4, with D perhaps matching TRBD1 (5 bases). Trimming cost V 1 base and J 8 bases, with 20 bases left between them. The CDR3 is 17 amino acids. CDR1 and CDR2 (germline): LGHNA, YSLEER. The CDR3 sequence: CASSQGPLGGTGEKLFF. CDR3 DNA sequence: TGCGCCAGCAGCCAAGGACCCCTGGGGGGGACTGGGGAAAAACTGTTTTTT.

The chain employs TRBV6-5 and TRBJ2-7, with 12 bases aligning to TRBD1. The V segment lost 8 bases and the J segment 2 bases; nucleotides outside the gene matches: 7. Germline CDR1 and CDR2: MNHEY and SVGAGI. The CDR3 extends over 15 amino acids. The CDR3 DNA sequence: TGTGCCAGCTCGAGGGGACAGGGGGCCGCCTACGAGCAGTACTTC. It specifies CASSRGQGAAYEQYF.

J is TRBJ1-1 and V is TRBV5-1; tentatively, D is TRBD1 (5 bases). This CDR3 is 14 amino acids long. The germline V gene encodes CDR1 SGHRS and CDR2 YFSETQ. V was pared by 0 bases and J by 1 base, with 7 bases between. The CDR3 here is CASSLAGGNTEAFF. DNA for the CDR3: TGCGCCAGCAGCTTGGCCGGGGGGAACACTGAAGCTTTCTTT.

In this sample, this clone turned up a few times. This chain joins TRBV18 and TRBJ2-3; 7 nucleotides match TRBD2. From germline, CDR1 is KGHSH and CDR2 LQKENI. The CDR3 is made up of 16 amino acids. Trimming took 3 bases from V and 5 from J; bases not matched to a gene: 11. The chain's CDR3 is CASSPPRGAGRDTQYF. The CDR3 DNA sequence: TGTGCCAGCTCACCTCCCCGCGGAGCGGGGCGAGATACGCAGTATTTT. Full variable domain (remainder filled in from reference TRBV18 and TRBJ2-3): NAGVMQNPRHLVRRRGQEARLRCSPMKGHSHVYWYRQLPEEGLKFMVYLQKENIIDESGMPKERFSAEFPKEGPSILRIQQVVRGDSAAYFCASSPPRGAGRDTQYFGPGTRLTVL.

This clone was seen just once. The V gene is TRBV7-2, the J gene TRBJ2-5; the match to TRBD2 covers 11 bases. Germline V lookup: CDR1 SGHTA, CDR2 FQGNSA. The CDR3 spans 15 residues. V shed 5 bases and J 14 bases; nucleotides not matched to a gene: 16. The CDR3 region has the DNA TGTGCCAGCAGCCCCCTTAGCGGGGGGGGAGTTTCACCATACTTC. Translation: CASSPLSGGGVSPYF.

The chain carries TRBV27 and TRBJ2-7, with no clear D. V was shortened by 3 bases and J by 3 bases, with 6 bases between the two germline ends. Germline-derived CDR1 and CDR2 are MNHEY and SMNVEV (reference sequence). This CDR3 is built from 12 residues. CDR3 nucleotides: TGTGCCAGCAGTTTTTTCGGCTACGAGCAGTACTTC. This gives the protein CASSFFGYEQYF.

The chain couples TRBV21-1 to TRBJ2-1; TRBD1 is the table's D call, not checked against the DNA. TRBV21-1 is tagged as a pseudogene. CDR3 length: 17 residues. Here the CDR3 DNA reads TGTGCCAGCAGCAAAGTGGGGGGACAGGGGGACTACAATGAGCAGTTCTTC. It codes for CASSKVGGQGDYNEQFF.

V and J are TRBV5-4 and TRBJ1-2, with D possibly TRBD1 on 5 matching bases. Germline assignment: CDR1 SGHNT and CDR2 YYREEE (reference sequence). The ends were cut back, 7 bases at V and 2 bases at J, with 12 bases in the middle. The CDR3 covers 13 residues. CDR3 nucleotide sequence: TGTGCCAGCCGAGCGGAGGGGAACTATGGCTACACCTTC. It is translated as CASRAEGNYGYTF. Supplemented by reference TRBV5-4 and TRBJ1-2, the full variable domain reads ETGVTQSPTHLIKTRGQQVTLRCSSQSGHNTVSWYQQALGQGPQFIFQYYREEENGRGNFPPRFSGLQFPNYSSELNVNALELDDSALYLCASRAEGNYGYTFGSGTRLTVV.